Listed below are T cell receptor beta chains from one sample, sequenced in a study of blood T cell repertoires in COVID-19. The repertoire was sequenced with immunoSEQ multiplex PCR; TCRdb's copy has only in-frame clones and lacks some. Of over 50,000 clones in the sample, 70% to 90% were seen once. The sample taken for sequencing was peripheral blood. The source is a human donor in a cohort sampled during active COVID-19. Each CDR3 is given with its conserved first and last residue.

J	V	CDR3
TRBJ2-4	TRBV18	CASSPLTGGENIQYF
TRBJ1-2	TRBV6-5	CASDPGTGGSYTF
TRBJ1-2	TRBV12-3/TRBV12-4	CASSPPSWTGATF
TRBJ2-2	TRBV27	CASRTSGLFINTGELFF
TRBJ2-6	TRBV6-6	CASMGTGISGANVLTF
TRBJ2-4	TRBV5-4	CASSPGGLNIQYF
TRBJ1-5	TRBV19	CASSEAGNQPQHF
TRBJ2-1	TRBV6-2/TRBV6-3	CASTPAGVPDNEQFF
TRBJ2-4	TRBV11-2	CASSLERAGRRDIQYF
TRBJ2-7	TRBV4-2	CASSQDGDRGPLSLNF
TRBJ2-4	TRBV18	CASSPQLAKNIQYF
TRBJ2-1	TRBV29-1	CSVSGNSYNEQFF
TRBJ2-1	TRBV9	CASSVASPNEQFF
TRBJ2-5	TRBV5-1	CASSLAGLAEETQYF
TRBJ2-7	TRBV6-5	CASSLTGPHYEQYF
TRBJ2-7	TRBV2	CASSYASYEQYF
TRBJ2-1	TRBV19	CASSTFGRTSGASSYNEQFF
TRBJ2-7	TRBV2	CASSETPPPGSEQYF
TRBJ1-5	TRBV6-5	CASSPGGSNQPQHF
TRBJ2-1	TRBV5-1	CASSLGDSPYDEQFF
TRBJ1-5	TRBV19	CASSIGQSSGQPQHF
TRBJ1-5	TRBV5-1	CASSLGLRGQPQHF
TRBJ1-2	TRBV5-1	CASSLAATGTGSGYTF
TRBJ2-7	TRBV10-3	CAISPDRRGPVSYEQYF
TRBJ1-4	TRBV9	CASSAGALNEKLFF
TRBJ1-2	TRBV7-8	CASSLVRGDGYTF
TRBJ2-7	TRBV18	CASSQGTSNEQYF
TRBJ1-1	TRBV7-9	CASSPYSEAFF
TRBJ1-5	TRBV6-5	CASRGTLHGQPQHF
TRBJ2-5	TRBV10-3	CAISVSPTGETQYF
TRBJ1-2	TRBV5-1	CASSFSGADGYTF
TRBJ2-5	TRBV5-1	CATSILPGLWETQYF
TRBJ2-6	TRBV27	CASSRGTENYSGANVLTF
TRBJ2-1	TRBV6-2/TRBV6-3	CASSFPTRNNEQFF
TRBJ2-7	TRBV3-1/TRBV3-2	CASSLAGVGYEQYF
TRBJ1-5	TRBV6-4	CASSGQEGQPQHF
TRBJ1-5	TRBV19	CASSIGQGNQPQHF
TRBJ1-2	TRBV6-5	CASSYGDRGLGYTF
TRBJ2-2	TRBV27	CASSRLAGEGAGELFF
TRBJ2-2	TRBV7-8	CASSLRSGANTGELFF
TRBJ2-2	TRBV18	CASSPPGQGPLAGELFF
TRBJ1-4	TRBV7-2	CASSLDRGNEKLFF
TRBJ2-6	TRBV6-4	CASSPGTGAGANVLTF
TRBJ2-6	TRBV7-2	CASSPGQGRSGANVLTF
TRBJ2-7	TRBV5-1	CASSITGTSLYEQYF
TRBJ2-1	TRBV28	CASSSGTYSEQFF
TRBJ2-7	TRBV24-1	CATSDSSSGSYEQYF
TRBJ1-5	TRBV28	CASSLRLVSNQPQHF
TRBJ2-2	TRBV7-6	CASSLATGTGELFF
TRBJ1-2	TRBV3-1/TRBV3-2	CASSQRRNGGAGYGYTF
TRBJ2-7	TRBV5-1	CASSLEPAKYSYEQYF
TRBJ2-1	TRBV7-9	CASSLEIRGNEQFF
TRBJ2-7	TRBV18	CASSPSTGSGAYEQYF
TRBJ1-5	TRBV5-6	CASSLGGGKDNQPQHF
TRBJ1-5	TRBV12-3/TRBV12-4	CASSLRGAQPQHF